The sequence of this T cell receptor beta chain was determined in a study of monozygotic twins with cystic fibrosis. General study results and limits: Low clonality (median roughly 0.0087) suggested a mostly naive repertoire.

The CDR3 contains 14 residues. V dropped 1 base and J dropped 2 bases, with 8 bases sitting between them. CDR1 is MNHEY and CDR2 is SVGAGI in the germline V gene. As concerns this clone: Its cognate antigen is unknown.

TCRdb's table, derived via immunoSEQ multiplex PCR, lists solely in-frame clones and lacks some. The table lists 25,000 to 40,000 clones, roughly 96% of them singletons. The chain carries TRBV6-5 and TRBJ1-1; a weak D match, TRBD1 (6 bases). This clonotype originated in a girl under 10 years old with cystic fibrosis. Sequenced input: blood. In DNA form, the CDR3 reads TGTGCCAGCAGTTACTGGGACACTAACACTGAAGCTTTCTTT. Protein product: CASSYWDTNTEAFF.